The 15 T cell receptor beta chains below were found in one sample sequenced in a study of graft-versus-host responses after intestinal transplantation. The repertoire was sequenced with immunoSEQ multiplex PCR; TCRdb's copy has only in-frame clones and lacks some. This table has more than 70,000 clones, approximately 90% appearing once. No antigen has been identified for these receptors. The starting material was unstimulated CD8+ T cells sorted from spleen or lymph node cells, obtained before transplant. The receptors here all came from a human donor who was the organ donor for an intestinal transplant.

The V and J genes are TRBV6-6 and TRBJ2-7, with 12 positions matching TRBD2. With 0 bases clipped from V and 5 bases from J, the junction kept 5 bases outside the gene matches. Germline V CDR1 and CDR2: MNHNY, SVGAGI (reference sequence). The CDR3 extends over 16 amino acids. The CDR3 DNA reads TGTGCCAGCAGTTACTCGAGACTAGCGGGGGTCGACGAGCAGTACTTC. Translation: CASSYSRLAGVDEQYF.

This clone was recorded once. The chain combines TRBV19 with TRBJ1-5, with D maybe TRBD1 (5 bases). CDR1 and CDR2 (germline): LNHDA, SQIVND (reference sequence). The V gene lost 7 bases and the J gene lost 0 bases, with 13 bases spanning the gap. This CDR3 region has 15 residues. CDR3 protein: CASTLTAYSNQPQHF. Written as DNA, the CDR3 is TGTGCCAGTACCCTGACAGCATATAGCAATCAGCCCCAGCATTTT.

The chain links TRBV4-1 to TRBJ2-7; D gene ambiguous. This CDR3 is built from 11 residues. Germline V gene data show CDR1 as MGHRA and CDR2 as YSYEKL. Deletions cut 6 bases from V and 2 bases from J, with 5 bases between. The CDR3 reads CASSPAYEQYF. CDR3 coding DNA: TGCGCCAGCAGTCCCGCCTACGAGCAGTACTTC.

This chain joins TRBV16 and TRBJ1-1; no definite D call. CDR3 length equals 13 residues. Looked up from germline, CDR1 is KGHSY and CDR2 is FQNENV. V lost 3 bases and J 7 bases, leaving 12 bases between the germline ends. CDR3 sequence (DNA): TGTGCCAGCAGCCAGTTAGTTAGCTATGAAGCTTTCTTT. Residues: CASSQLVSYEAFF.

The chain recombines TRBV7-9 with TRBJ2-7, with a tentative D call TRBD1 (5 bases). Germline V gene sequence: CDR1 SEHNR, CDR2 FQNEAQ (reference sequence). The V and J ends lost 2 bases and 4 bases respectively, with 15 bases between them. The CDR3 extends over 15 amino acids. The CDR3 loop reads CASSLLIGVGYEQYF. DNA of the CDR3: TGTGCCAGCAGCTTATTAATAGGGGTAGGATACGAGCAGTACTTC.

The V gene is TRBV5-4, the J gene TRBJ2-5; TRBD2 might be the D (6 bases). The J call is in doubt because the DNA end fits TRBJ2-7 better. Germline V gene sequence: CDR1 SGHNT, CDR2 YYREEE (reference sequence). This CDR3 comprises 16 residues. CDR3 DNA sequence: TGTGCCAGCAGCTTGGGTGCCAGGGAGGTATCCTACGAGCAGTACTTC. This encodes CASSLGAREVSYEQYF.

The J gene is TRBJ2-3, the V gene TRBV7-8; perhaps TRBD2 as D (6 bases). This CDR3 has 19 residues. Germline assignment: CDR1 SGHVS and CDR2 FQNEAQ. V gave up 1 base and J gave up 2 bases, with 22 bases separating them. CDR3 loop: CASSLGAETIIAVTDTQYF. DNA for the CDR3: TGTGCCAGCAGCTTAGGCGCAGAAACCATAATAGCGGTCACAGATACGCAGTATTTT.

For the CDR3, the DNA is TGTGCCAGCAGCATAACAGGGGTAACTGAAGCTTTCTTT. This encodes CASSITGVTEAFF. The J gene is TRBJ1-1, the V gene TRBV9; the match to TRBD1 covers 7 bases. The CDR3 totals 13 residues. The ends lost 4 bases at V and 5 bases at J; junction bases unmatched: 5. The V gene's germline CDR1 is SGDLS and CDR2 YYNGEE.

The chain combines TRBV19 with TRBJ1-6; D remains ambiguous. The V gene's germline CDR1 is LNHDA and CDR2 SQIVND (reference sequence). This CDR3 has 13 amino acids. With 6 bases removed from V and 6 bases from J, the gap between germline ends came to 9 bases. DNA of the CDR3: TGTGCCAGTAGCGCGACAACTAATTCACCCCTCCACTTT. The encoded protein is CASSATTNSPLHF.

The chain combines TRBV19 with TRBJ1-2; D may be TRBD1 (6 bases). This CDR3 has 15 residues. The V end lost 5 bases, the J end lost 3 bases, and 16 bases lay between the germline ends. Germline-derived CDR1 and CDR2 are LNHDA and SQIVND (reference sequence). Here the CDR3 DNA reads TGTGCCAGTAGTGAAGAGACAGGAGGTGACTATGGCTACACCTTC. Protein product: CASSEETGGDYGYTF. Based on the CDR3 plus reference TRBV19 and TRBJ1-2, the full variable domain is DGGITQSPKYLFRKEGQNVTLSCEQNLNHDAMYWYRQDPGQGLRLIYYSQIVNDFQKGDIAEGYSVSREKKESFPLTVTSAQKNPTAFYLCASSEETGGDYGYTFGSGTRLTVV.

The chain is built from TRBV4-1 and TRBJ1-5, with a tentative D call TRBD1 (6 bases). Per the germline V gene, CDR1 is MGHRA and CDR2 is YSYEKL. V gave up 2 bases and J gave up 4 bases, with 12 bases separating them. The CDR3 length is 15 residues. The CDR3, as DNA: TGCGCCAGCAGCCAATCGGGGGGCCCTAATCAGCCCCAGCATTTT. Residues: CASSQSGGPNQPQHF.

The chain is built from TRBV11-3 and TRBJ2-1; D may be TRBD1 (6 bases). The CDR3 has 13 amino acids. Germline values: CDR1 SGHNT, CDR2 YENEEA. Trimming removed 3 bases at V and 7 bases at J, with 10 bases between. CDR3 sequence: CASSFQRGNEQFF. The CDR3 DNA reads TGTGCCAGCAGCTTCCAGAGGGGGAATGAGCAGTTCTTC.

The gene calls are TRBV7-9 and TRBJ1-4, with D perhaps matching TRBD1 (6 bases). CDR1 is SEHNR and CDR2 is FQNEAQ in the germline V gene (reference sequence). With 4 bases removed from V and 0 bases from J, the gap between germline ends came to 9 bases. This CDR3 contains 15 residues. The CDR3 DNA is TGTGCCAGCAGCTCGCGACAGGCAACTAATGAAAAACTGTTTTTT. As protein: CASSSRQATNEKLFF.

CDR3 coding DNA: TGCGCCAGCAGCTTCGGTGAGGGGGGGACCTACGAGCAGTACTTC. This encodes CASSFGEGGTYEQYF. The chain links TRBV5-1 to TRBJ2-5; tentative D call: TRBD2 (7 bases). The J call is doubtful: the DNA matches TRBJ2-7 better. Germline CDR1 is SGHRS and CDR2 is YFSETQ. This CDR3 is 15 amino acids long.

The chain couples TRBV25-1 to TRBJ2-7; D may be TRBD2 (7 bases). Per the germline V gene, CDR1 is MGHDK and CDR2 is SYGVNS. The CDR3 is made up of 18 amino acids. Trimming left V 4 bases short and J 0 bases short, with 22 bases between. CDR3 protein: CASSGGVVSRGPSYEQYF. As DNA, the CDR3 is TGTGCCAGCAGTGGTGGGGTCGTCTCGCGGGGGCCCTCCTACGAGCAGTACTTC.